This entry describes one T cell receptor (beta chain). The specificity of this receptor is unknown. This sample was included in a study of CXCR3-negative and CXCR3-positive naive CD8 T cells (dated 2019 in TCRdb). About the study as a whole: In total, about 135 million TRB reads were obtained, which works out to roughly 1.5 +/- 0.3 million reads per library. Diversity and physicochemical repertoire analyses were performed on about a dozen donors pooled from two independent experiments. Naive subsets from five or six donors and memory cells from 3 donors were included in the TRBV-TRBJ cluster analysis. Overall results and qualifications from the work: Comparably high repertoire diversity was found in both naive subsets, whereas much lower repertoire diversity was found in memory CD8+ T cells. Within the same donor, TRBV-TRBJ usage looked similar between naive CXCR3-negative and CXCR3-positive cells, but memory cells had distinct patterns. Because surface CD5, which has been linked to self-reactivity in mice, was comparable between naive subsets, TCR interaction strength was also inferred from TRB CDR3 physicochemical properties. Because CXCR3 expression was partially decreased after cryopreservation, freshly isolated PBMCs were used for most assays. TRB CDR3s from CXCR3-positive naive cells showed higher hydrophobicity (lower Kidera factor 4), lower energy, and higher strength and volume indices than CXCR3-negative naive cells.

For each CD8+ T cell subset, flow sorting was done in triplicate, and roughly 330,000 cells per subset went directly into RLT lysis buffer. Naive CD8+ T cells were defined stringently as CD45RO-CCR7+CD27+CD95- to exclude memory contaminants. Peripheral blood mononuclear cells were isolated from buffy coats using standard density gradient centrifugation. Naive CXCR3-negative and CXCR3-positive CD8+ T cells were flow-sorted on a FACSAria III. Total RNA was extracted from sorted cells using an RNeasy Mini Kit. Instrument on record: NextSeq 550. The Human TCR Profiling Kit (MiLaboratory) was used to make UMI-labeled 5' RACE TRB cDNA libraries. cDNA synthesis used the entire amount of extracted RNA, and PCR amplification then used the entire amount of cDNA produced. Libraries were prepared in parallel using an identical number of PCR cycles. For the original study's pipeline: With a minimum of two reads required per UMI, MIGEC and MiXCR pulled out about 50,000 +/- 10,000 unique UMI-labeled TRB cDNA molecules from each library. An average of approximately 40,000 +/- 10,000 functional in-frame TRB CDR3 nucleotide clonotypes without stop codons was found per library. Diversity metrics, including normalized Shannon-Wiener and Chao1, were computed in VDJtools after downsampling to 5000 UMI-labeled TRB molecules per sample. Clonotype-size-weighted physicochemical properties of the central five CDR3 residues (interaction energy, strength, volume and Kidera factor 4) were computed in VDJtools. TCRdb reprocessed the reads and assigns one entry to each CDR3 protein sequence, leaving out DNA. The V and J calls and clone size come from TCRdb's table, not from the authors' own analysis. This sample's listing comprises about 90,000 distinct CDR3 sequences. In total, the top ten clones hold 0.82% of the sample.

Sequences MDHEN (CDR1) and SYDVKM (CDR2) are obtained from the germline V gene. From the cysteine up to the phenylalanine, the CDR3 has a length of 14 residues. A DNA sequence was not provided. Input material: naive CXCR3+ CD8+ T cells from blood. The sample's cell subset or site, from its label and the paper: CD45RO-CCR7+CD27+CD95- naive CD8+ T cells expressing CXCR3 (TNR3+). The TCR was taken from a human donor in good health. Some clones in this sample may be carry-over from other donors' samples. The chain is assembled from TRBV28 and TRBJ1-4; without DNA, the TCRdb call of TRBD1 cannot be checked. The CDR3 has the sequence CASSSRGETEKLFF.